Below are 4 T cell receptor beta chains sequenced from a single sample in a study of radiation and T cells in renal cell carcinoma. Time point noted: baseline pretreatment blood. Sample treatment: 15 Gy SBRT to primary tumor, nephrectomy 4 weeks later. Only in-frame clones appear in the TCRdb table, and some are missing; sequencing was by immunoSEQ multiplex PCR. The sample holds approximately 63,000 clones, about three quarters seen once. The sequencing here drew on blood, taken from a patient whose treatment included radiotherapy and nephrectomy. These receptors were obtained from a man between 60 and 70 years old with renal cell carcinoma.

This clone was seen only once. V gene TRBV7-6 combines with J gene TRBJ2-5; maybe TRBD1 (6 bases). CDR1 SGHVS and CDR2 FNYEAQ come from the germline V gene. Trimming left V 5 bases short and J 4 bases short, with 11 bases between. The CDR3 covers 13 residues. The CDR3 DNA reads as TGTGCCAGCAGCCTAAGCAGGGGAGAGACCCAGTACTTC. As protein: CASSLSRGETQYF.

J is TRBJ2-2 and V is TRBV9; 7 nucleotides agree with TRBD2. Germline loops: CDR1 SGDLS, CDR2 YYNGEE. The CDR3 runs to 15 residues. Trimming at V came to 6 bases and at J to 5 bases, leaving 10 bases not matched to a gene. The CDR3 region is CASKGPSGVTGELFF. The DNA for the CDR3 is TGTGCCAGCAAGGGGCCCAGCGGGGTAACCGGGGAGCTGTTTTTT.

The chain combines TRBV6-6 with TRBJ1-6, with D hard to call. This CDR3 region has 13 residues. CDR1 MNHNY and CDR2 SVGAGI come from the germline V gene (reference sequence). Trimming stripped 2 bases from V and 8 bases from J, with 7 bases between. The CDR3 DNA reads TGTGCCAGCAGTTACGTCGGGGATTCACCCCTCCACTTT. Protein product: CASSYVGDSPLHF.

The chain is built from TRBV30 and TRBJ2-1, with 9 bases matching TRBD1. The V gene end was trimmed by 1 base and the J gene end by 3 bases; junction bases not matched to a gene: 4. Per germline, CDR1 GTSNPN and CDR2 SVGIG (reference sequence). This CDR3 is 15 amino acids long. CDR3 nucleotides: TGTGCCTGGAGTGAAGGGACAGGGCTCTACAATGAGCAGTTCTTC. Translating it yields CAWSEGTGLYNEQFF.